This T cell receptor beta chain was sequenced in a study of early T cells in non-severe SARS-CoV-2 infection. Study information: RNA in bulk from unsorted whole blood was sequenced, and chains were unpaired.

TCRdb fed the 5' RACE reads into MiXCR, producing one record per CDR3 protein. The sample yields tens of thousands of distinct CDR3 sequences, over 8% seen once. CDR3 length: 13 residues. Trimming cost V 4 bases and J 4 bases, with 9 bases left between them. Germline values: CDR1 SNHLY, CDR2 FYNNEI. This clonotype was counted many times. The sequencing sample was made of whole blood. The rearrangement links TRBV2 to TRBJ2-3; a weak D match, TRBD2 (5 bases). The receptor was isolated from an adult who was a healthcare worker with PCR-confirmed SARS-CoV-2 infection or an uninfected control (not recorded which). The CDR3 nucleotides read TGTGCCAGCAGTGTTGAGCGGCCAGATACGCAGTATTTT. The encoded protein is CASSVERPDTQYF. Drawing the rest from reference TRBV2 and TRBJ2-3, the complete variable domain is EPEVTQTPSHQVTQMGQEVILRCVPISNHLYFYWYRQILGQKVEFLVSFYNNEISEKSEIFDDQFSVERPDGSNFTLKIRSTKLEDSAMYFCASSVERPDTQYFGPGTRLTVL.